Below, 24 T cell receptor beta chains from the same sample are listed, as sequenced in a study of blood T cells in healthy people across ages. A sample-barcoded 5' primer and a J-beta primer mix were used in a second PCR of about 6 to 12 cycles. TCRdb redid the calling of the 5' RACE reads with MiXCR, one entry per CDR3 protein. Of over 1,300,000 distinct CDR3 sequences in the sample, approximately 59% were seen once. Specimen: blood. The receptors were gathered from a man younger than 35 in good health.

There are a few counts of this clonotype. J is TRBJ2-3 and V is TRBV20-1; 8 positions agree with TRBD2. The CDR3 extends over 16 amino acids. Germline V CDR1 and CDR2: DFQATT, SNEGSKA (reference sequence). V shed 5 bases and J 2 bases; nucleotides not matched to a gene: 12. CDR3 residues: CSASREGSGNTDTQYF. In DNA, the CDR3 is TGCAGTGCTTCCCGAGAAGGTAGCGGGAACACAGATACGCAGTATTTT.

This clonotype showed up just a few times. This chain joins TRBV5-1 and TRBJ2-7, with a tentative D call TRBD2 (6 bases). Germline V gives CDR1 SGHRS, CDR2 YFSETQ. The CDR3 extends over 14 amino acids. Trimming cost V 1 base and J 5 bases, with 13 bases left between them. CDR3 amino acids: CASSLKRGIHEQYF. The CDR3 DNA follows: TGCGCCAGCAGCTTGAAACGGGGGATTCACGAGCAGTACTTC.

Details on this clonotype: Its ends do not fully match the called genes, so a read error is possible. The chain combines TRBV7-9 with TRBJ2-2; D is unclear. The length of the CDR3 is 14 residues. Germline V CDR1 and CDR2: SEHNR, FQNEAQ (reference sequence). This CDR3 is CVSSNTDATGELFF. CDR3 coding DNA: TGTGTCAGCAGCAACACAGATGCTACCGGGGAGCTGTTTTTT.

V gene TRBV29-1 combines with J gene TRBJ2-4; D is unresolved. From germline, CDR1 is SQVTM and CDR2 ANQGSEA. V was clipped by 2 bases and J by 4 bases, with 9 bases between them. There are 13 residues in the CDR3. The CDR3 bases are TGCAGCGTTGAAAAAGGGCAGAAAAACATTCAGTACTTC. Residues: CSVEKGQKNIQYF.

This chain links TRBV6-5 with TRBJ2-7, with D perhaps given as TRBD1 or TRBD2 (5 bases each). The CDR3 consists of 14 residues. CDR1 and CDR2 (germline): MNHEY, SVGAGI. The V end lost 2 bases, the J end lost 4 bases, and 12 bases lay between the germline ends. The CDR3 bases are TGTGCCAGCAGTTACAGGGCCTGGGGGTACGAGCAGTACTTC. Its translation: CASSYRAWGYEQYF.

In this sample, this clonotype turned up a few times. This chain joins TRBV6-5 and TRBJ2-7; TRBD1 agrees at 7 bases. Germline V gene data show CDR1 as MNHEY and CDR2 as SVGAGI. J gave up 4 bases and V 0 bases, and 6 bases lay outside the gene matches. The CDR3 covers 15 residues. Here the CDR3 reads CASSYSTVRGYEQYF. Here the CDR3 DNA reads TGTGCCAGCAGTTACTCGACGGTCAGGGGGTACGAGCAGTACTTC.

The chain carries TRBV7-9 and TRBJ2-7; a possible D gene is TRBD1 (6 bases). CDR1 is SEHNR, CDR2 FQNEAQ, per germline (reference sequence). Trimming took 5 bases from V and 2 from J, leaving 13 bases between them. This CDR3 region has 14 residues. For the CDR3, the DNA is TGTGCCAGCAGCCCCCAGGGGACCCCCTACGAGCAGTACTTC. It codes for CASSPQGTPYEQYF.

The V call is TRBV29-1, the J call TRBJ2-2; 10 bases map to TRBD2. CDR3 size: 16 residues. Germline V lookup: CDR1 SQVTM, CDR2 ANQGSEA. V lost 1 base, J lost 7 bases, and 9 bases stayed unmatched. The CDR3 reads CSVEGDGASGSGELFF. The CDR3 region has the DNA TGCAGCGTTGAAGGGGATGGGGCTAGCGGGAGCGGGGAGCTGTTTTTT.

This clonotype occurred once. The junction shows a germline mismatch at one end, possibly a read error. This sequence joins TRBV10-2 and TRBJ1-2, with D possibly TRBD1 on 5 matching bases. The CDR3 totals 12 residues. Germline CDR1 and CDR2: WSHSY and SAAADI. The CDR3 DNA reads as TGCGCCAGCAATACAGGACGGTATGACTACACCTTC. It specifies CASNTGRYDYTF.

J is TRBJ1-4 and V is TRBV5-4, with 8 bases aligning to TRBD1. Germline CDR1 is SGHNT and CDR2 is YYREEE (reference sequence). CDR3 length: 16 residues. J gave up 3 bases and V 4 bases, and 8 bases lay outside the gene matches. The CDR3 sequence is CASSHGQGVPNEKLFF. DNA of the CDR3: TGTGCCAGCAGCCACGGACAGGGCGTCCCTAATGAAAAACTGTTTTTT.

This clonotype was counted between two and nine times. The DNA of the CDR3 is TGCAGCGCCGGGACAGGGCGAGACTATGGCTACACCTTC. Translated, it gives CSAGTGRDYGYTF. The V and J genes are TRBV29-1 and TRBJ1-2, with TRBD1 matching over 9 bases. The junction had 6 bases not matched to a gene; V was cut back by 7 bases and J by 3 bases. The CDR3 runs to 13 residues. Germline assignment: CDR1 SQVTM and CDR2 ANQGSEA.

This CDR3 is CASKDTAHRHEQFF. The CDR3 coding sequence is TGTGCCAGTAAAGACACCGCCCATCGCCATGAGCAGTTCTTC. J is TRBJ2-1 and V is TRBV19, with D unresolved. The V gene lost 7 bases and the J gene lost 8 bases, with 18 bases spanning the gap. This CDR3 comprises 14 residues. The germline V gene has CDR1 LNHDA and CDR2 SQIVND (reference sequence).

The chain joins TRBV20-1 to TRBJ1-1; D not resolved. The CDR3 is 13 residues long. From germline, CDR1 is DFQATT and CDR2 SNEGSKA (reference sequence). V lost 6 bases, J lost 3 bases, and 14 bases lay in between. The CDR3 sequence is CSASGRKDTEAFF. Here the CDR3 DNA reads TGCAGTGCCTCGGGCCGGAAGGACACTGAAGCTTTCTTT.

The CDR3 here is CASSLGEQPQHF. CDR3 DNA sequence: TGTGCCAGCAGCTTAGGGGAGCAGCCCCAGCATTTT. The genes are TRBV13 and TRBJ1-5; D remains ambiguous. The CDR3 has 12 amino acids. V lost 0 bases and J lost 7, with 4 bases in between. In germline, CDR1 is PRHDT, CDR2 FYEKMQ (reference sequence). Drawing the rest from reference TRBV13 and TRBJ1-5, the complete variable domain is AAGVIQSPRHLIKEKRETATLKCYPIPRHDTVYWYQQGPGQDPQFLISFYEKMQSDKGSIPDRFSAQQFSDYHSELNMSSLELGDSALYFCASSLGEQPQHFGDGTRLSIL.

This chain links TRBV20-1 with TRBJ2-6; unclear D gene. Germline CDR1 is DFQATT and CDR2 is SNEGSKA (reference sequence). The V gene lost 5 bases and the J gene lost 0 bases, with 8 bases spanning the gap. The CDR3 sequence is 14 residues long. CDR3 nucleotide sequence: TGCAGTGCTTTGGCAGTCTCTGGGGCCAACGTCCTGACTTTC. As protein: CSALAVSGANVLTF.

Concerning this clonotype: Compared with germline, one end of the junction differs, possibly owing to a read error. The rearrangement links TRBV9 to TRBJ2-5; 7 bases fit TRBD2. With the DNA end fitting TRBJ2-7 better, the J assignment may be wrong. The CDR3 runs 15 residues. Germline V CDR1 and CDR2: SGDLS, YYNGEE. Written as DNA, the CDR3 is TGTGCCGGCAGCGTAGGCGGGGGATCCGCCTACGAGCAGTACTTC. It is translated as CAGSVGGGSAYEQYF.

This clonotype was observed a handful of times. V gene TRBV20-1 combines with J gene TRBJ2-6; D tentatively fits TRBD1 or TRBD2 (5 bases each). V lost 6 bases and J lost 0, with 12 bases in between. Germline-derived CDR1 and CDR2 are DFQATT and SNEGSKA (reference sequence). CDR3 size: 15 residues. The CDR3 loop is CSAWDGFSGANVLTF. The CDR3 DNA is TGCAGTGCCTGGGACGGGTTCTCTGGGGCCAACGTCCTGACTTTC.

The chain uses TRBV20-1 and TRBJ2-5; TRBD2 agrees at 8 bases. Per germline, CDR1 DFQATT and CDR2 SNEGSKA (reference sequence). The V gene end was trimmed by 0 bases and the J gene end by 5 bases; junction bases not matched to a gene: 5. The CDR3 consists of 14 residues. The CDR3 loop reads CSARDGRAGETQYF. The CDR3 region has the DNA TGCAGTGCTAGAGACGGGAGGGCCGGTGAGACCCAGTACTTC.

V is TRBV7-2 and J is TRBJ1-6; a possible D gene is TRBD1 (5 bases). The germline CDR1 and CDR2 sequences are SGHTA and FQGNSA. The germline V and J ends were trimmed by 2 bases and 9 bases, with 17 bases remaining between them. The CDR3 has 16 amino acids. The CDR3 DNA follows: TGTGCCAGCAGCTTACGGGGGGACCCGGTTTTTTCACCCCTCCACTTT. Translating it yields CASSLRGDPVFSPLHF. The complete variable domain, with remaining parts taken from reference TRBV7-2 and TRBJ1-6, reads GAGVSQSPSNKVTEKGKDVELRCDPISGHTALYWYRQSLGQGLEFLIYFQGNSAPDKSGLPSDRFSAERTGGSVSTLTIQRTQQEDSAVYLCASSLRGDPVFSPLHFGNGTRLTVT.

The chain has TRBV9 and TRBJ1-2; no clear D gene. Germline-derived CDR1 and CDR2 are SGDLS and YYNGEE. Trimming removed 2 bases from V and 8 bases from J, with 7 bases in between. This CDR3 has 11 residues. In nucleotides, the CDR3 is TGTGCCAGCAGCGTCAACGGGGGCTACACCTTC. Its translation: CASSVNGGYTF.

This chain connects TRBV4-3 to TRBJ1-6; D may be TRBD1 (5 bases). The CDR3 is 13 residues long. Between the trimmed V and J ends, which lost 1 base and 9 bases, there was a span of 7 bases. In germline, CDR1 is LGHNA, CDR2 YSLEER. CDR3 sequence (DNA): TGCGCCAGCAGCCAAGGGGGGAGTTCACCCCTCCACTTT. As protein: CASSQGGSSPLHF.

J is TRBJ1-5 and V is TRBV24-1; 7 bases are a match to TRBD1. The CDR3 is 14 residues long. Trimming at V came to 4 bases and at J to 2 bases, leaving 1 base not matched to a gene. Germline loops: CDR1 KGHDR, CDR2 SFDVKD. The CDR3 DNA reads TGTGCCACCAGTGAAGGGACAGGCAATCAGCCCCAGCATTTT. Protein sequence: CATSEGTGNQPQHF.

This clonotype came up a few times. The chain uses TRBV12-3 or TRBV12-4 and TRBJ2-5; D possibly corresponds to TRBD2 (5 bases). The ends were cut back, 7 bases at V and 5 bases at J, with 17 bases in the middle. This CDR3 region has 14 residues. For the CDR3, the DNA is TGTGCCAGCACCCAGAATAGCGAGTCGGAGACCCAGTACTTC. Translation gives CASTQNSESETQYF.

This clonotype was picked up a small number of times. The gene calls are TRBV10-3 and TRBJ2-3; D gene ambiguous. The CDR3 covers 13 residues. Between the trimmed V and J ends, which lost 8 bases and 1 base, there was a span of 10 bases. CDR1 is ENHRY, CDR2 SYGVKD, per germline. The CDR3 nucleotides are TGTGCCATCTGCCCGAGCGGCACAGATACGCAGTATTTT. Its protein product is CAICPSGTDTQYF.